One sample yielded the 22 T cell receptor beta chains listed below, sequenced in a study of cytomegalovirus exposure and HLA in healthy donors. PCR employed 60 Vbeta and 13 Jbeta primers. TCRdb's table, derived via immunoSEQ multiplex PCR, lists solely in-frame clones and lacks some. The sample yields a few hundred thousand clones, around 80% seen once. What was sequenced was PBMCs. These receptors came from a man aged 40-49 years in good health and CMV-seronegative.

J is TRBJ2-3 and V is TRBV27; D not certain. This CDR3 is 14 amino acids long. In germline, CDR1 is MNHEY, CDR2 SMNVEV (reference sequence). Between the trimmed V and J ends, which lost 0 bases and 6 bases, there was a span of 10 bases. In nucleotides, the CDR3 is TGTGCCAGCAGTTTATCGGGCAGGTCCGATACGCAGTATTTT. Its protein product is CASSLSGRSDTQYF.

This chain uses TRBV28 with TRBJ2-5; 9 bases agree with TRBD1. The length of the CDR3 is 15 residues. The germline CDR1 and CDR2 sequences are MDHEN and SYDVKM. Losses at the gene ends were 7 bases for V and 2 bases for J; bases not matched to a gene: 8. As DNA, the CDR3 is TGTGCCAGCATACAGGGGGCTCGGGGTCAAGAGACCCAGTACTTC. Translation gives CASIQGARGQETQYF.

The V call is TRBV4-1, the J call TRBJ2-1, with 8 bases that match TRBD1. CDR3 length: 15 residues. J gave up 2 bases and V 1 base, and 1 base lay outside the gene matches. Germline V gene sequence: CDR1 MGHRA, CDR2 YSYEKL. CDR3 nucleotide sequence: TGCGCCAGCAGCCAAGGGGACAGGCCCTACAATGAGCAGTTCTTC. This gives the protein CASSQGDRPYNEQFF.

The chain carries TRBV28 and TRBJ2-6; D remains ambiguous. Germline CDR1 is MDHEN and CDR2 is SYDVKM. V lost 6 bases and J lost 0, with 12 bases in between. The CDR3 is 16 amino acids. CDR3 coding DNA: TGTGCCAGCAGCCTCGACACTCCCTCTGGGGCCAACGTCCTGACTTTC. It is translated as CASSLDTPSGANVLTF.

V gene TRBV6-5 combines with J gene TRBJ1-2; 7 bases line up with TRBD1. V lost 5 bases to trimming and J lost 2 bases; unmatched junction nucleotides: 8. The CDR3 covers 15 residues. Per the germline V gene, CDR1 is MNHEY and CDR2 is SVGAGI. The CDR3 DNA reads as TGTGCCAGCAGTCTAAGGGTACAGGGGAACTATGGCTACACCTTC. It codes for CASSLRVQGNYGYTF.

The chain recombines TRBV9 with TRBJ2-2; 9 bases are shared with TRBD1. Losses at the gene ends were 2 bases for V and 7 bases for J; bases not matched to a gene: 15. The germline V gene encodes CDR1 SGDLS and CDR2 YYNGEE. There are 18 residues in the CDR3. CDR3 sequence: CASSVTGGLSHGGGELFF. The CDR3 DNA is TGTGCCAGCAGCGTGACAGGGGGATTAAGTCATGGGGGCGGGGAGCTGTTTTTT.

The chain joins TRBV5-6 to TRBJ1-3; 7 bases map to TRBD1. After removal of 4 bases from V and 5 bases from J, the junction contained 9 bases not matched to a gene. This CDR3 is built from 15 residues. Germline CDR1 is SGHDT and CDR2 is YYEEEE. The CDR3 coding sequence is TGTGCCAGCAGCCCCGGACAGGTCCCGCGAAACACCATATATTTT. Protein product: CASSPGQVPRNTIYF. Looking up the rest from reference TRBV5-6 and TRBJ1-3 gives the full variable domain: DAGVTQSPTHLIKTRGQQVTLRCSPKSGHDTVSWYQQALGQGPQFIFQYYEEEERQRGNFPDRFSGHQFPNYSSELNVNALLLGDSALYLCASSPGQVPRNTIYFGEGSWLTVV.

This sequence joins TRBV5-1 and TRBJ2-7; 8 nucleotides agree with TRBD1. Unmatched junction bases numbered 7, after V lost 4 bases and J lost 1 base. CDR1 and CDR2 from the germline V gene are SGHRS and YFSETQ. The CDR3 has 15 amino acids. CDR3 amino acids: CASSPRGQASYEQYF. The CDR3 nucleotides are TGCGCCAGCAGCCCCCGGGGACAGGCGTCCTACGAGCAGTACTTC.

This clone was found a few times. The gene calls are TRBV13 and TRBJ1-2, with TRBD1 identical over 9 bases. Germline V gene lookup returns CDR1 PRHDT and CDR2 FYEKMQ (reference sequence). The CDR3 spans 14 residues. V was pared by 4 bases and J by 3 bases, with 3 bases of the junction left unmatched. The CDR3 nucleotides are TGTGCCAGCAGCTGGAGGACAGGGGACTATGGCTACACCTTC. It is translated as CASSWRTGDYGYTF.

The V call is TRBV4-1, the J call TRBJ2-1; D might be TRBD1 (6 bases). V lost 2 bases and J 4 bases, leaving 12 bases between the germline ends. CDR3 length: 15 amino acids. Per germline, CDR1 MGHRA and CDR2 YSYEKL. The DNA for the CDR3 is TGCGCCAGCAGCCAAAACTGGGGGCCGTACAATGAGCAGTTCTTC. Translated: CASSQNWGPYNEQFF.

V is TRBV7-6 and J is TRBJ1-1; D is unresolved. Deletions cut 5 bases from V and 0 bases from J, with 7 bases between. CDR3 length equals 13 residues. The germline CDR1 and CDR2 sequences are SGHVS and FNYEAQ. The DNA of the CDR3 is TGTGCCAGCAGCGTCCTAATGAACACTGAAGCTTTCTTT. Translating gives CASSVLMNTEAFF. Based on the CDR3 plus reference TRBV7-6 and TRBJ1-1, the full variable domain is GAGVSQSPRYKVTKRGQDVALRCDPISGHVSLYWYRQALGQGPEFLTYFNYEAQQDKSGLPNDRFSAERPEGSISTLTIQRTEQRDSAMYRCASSVLMNTEAFFGQGTRLTVV.

Comment on this clone: Other DNA sequences from this sample encode an identical CDR3 as well. The genes are TRBV5-1 and TRBJ2-5, with 7 bases aligning to TRBD1. Germline CDR1 SGHRS, CDR2 YFSETQ. J gave up 5 bases and V 0 bases, and 4 bases lay outside the gene matches. The CDR3 length is 14 residues. The CDR3: CASSLEGGRETQYF. The CDR3 nucleotides read TGCGCCAGCAGCTTGGAAGGGGGCCGGGAGACCCAGTACTTC.

The chain combines TRBV9 with TRBJ2-1; the match to TRBD1 covers 7 bases. This CDR3 has 15 residues. The trim removed 4 bases at V and 0 bases at J, leaving 4 bases unmatched. In germline, CDR1 is SGDLS, CDR2 YYNGEE. This CDR3 reads CASSSWDSSYNEQFF. CDR3 DNA sequence: TGTGCCAGCAGCTCATGGGACAGCTCCTACAATGAGCAGTTCTTC.

The V call is TRBV27, the J call TRBJ2-1; TRBD2 matches at 7 bases. The CDR3 is made up of 14 amino acids. Germline V gene sequence: CDR1 MNHEY, CDR2 SMNVEV (reference sequence). V dropped 3 bases and J dropped 4; count of bases not matched to a gene: 3. The CDR3 DNA sequence: TGTGCCAGCAGTTTGCTAGCGGATTACAATGAGCAGTTCTTC. Its translation is CASSLLADYNEQFF.

V usage is TRBV28 and J usage is TRBJ2-7; no clear D gene. Looked up from germline, CDR1 is MDHEN and CDR2 is SYDVKM. The length of the CDR3 is 15 residues. V lost 1 base, J lost 4 bases, and 14 bases lay in between. CDR3 protein: CASSLSSPRLYEQYF. CDR3 in DNA: TGTGCCAGCAGTTTATCGTCTCCCAGGTTATACGAGCAGTACTTC.

CDR3 amino acids: CASRQRVSTDTQYF. Here the CDR3 DNA reads TGTGCCAGCAGGCAGCGGGTCAGCACAGATACGCAGTATTTT. The V and J genes are TRBV28 and TRBJ2-3; D might be TRBD2 (6 bases). Looked up from germline, CDR1 is MDHEN and CDR2 is SYDVKM. With 6 bases removed from V and 0 bases from J, the gap between germline ends came to 10 bases. This CDR3 is built from 14 residues.

This clone was seen just once. DNA for the CDR3: TGTGCCTGGAGGGAAGGACTAGCGGGAGGCAATGAGCAGTTCTTC. Translating gives CAWREGLAGGNEQFF. The chain combines TRBV30 with TRBJ2-1, with TRBD2 matching 14 bases. CDR1 and CDR2 from the germline V gene are GTSNPN and SVGIG (reference sequence). Trimming took 3 bases from V and 6 from J; bases not matched to a gene: 4. The CDR3 spans 15 residues.

The genes are TRBV7-8 and TRBJ2-4, with unresolved D. V was cut by 8 bases and J by 12 bases, with 20 bases left in between. The germline V gene has CDR1 SGHVS and CDR2 FQNEAQ. This CDR3 has 13 residues. The CDR3 DNA reads as TGTGCCAGCGCGCCTTACGCCCCATCAACTCAGTACTTC. It is translated as CASAPYAPSTQYF.

This clone was recorded only once. The CDR3 DNA follows: TGTGCCAGCAGCTTAGTTAACAGGGGAAAGGAGCACGAGCAGTACTTC. Residues: CASSLVNRGKEHEQYF. The chain combines TRBV11-2 with TRBJ2-7; 7 nucleotides match TRBD1. The V and J ends lost 1 base and 5 bases, in that order; junction bases with no gene match: 11. This CDR3 is 16 amino acids long. Germline CDR1 SGHAT, CDR2 FQNNGV.

The chain carries TRBV2 and TRBJ2-7; 7 positions match TRBD2. J gave up 4 bases and V 7 bases, and 7 bases lay outside the gene matches. The CDR3 extends over 13 amino acids. Germline V lookup: CDR1 SNHLY, CDR2 FYNNEI. The CDR3 sequence is CASTEGRDYEQYF. The DNA of the CDR3 is TGTGCCAGCACCGAAGGGAGGGATTACGAGCAGTACTTC. Full variable domain (remainder filled in from reference TRBV2 and TRBJ2-7): EPEVTQTPSHQVTQMGQEVILRCVPISNHLYFYWYRQILGQKVEFLVSFYNNEISEKSEIFDDQFSVERPDGSNFTLKIRSTKLEDSAMYFCASTEGRDYEQYFGPGTRLTVT.

The rearrangement links TRBV7-2 to TRBJ2-3, with TRBD1 as a possible D gene (6 bases). V lost 8 bases and J lost 5, with 17 bases in between. This CDR3 has 14 amino acids. Germline CDR1 and CDR2: SGHTA and FQGNSA. In nucleotides, the CDR3 is TGTGCCAGCGACCGGGGCAGGGGAAGAGATACGCAGTATTTT. Translating gives CASDRGRGRDTQYF.

The chain employs TRBV6-5 and TRBJ2-1; D is perhaps TRBD2 (7 bases). The CDR3 covers 15 residues. CDR1 is MNHEY, CDR2 SVGAGI, per germline. Trimming cost V 8 bases and J 0 bases, with 14 bases left between them. The CDR3 here is CASRPGGPSYNEQFF. DNA for the CDR3: TGTGCCAGCCGGCCCGGGGGGCCCTCCTACAATGAGCAGTTCTTC.